This TCR beta chain was captured in a study of blood T cell repertoires in COVID-19. Overall study: Samples taken during acute and convalescent COVID-19 were collected in the United States, Italy and Spain. T cells, B-cell-depleted T cells, or PBMCs provided the cDNA or gDNA that served as material.

This CDR3 is built from 15 residues. V gave up 4 bases and J gave up 7 bases; unmatched junction bases: 5. Germline CDR1 is SGHTS and CDR2 is YDEGEE. Original processing methods: Nucleated cell counts were estimated from reference gene primer amplification. Assay used: immunoSEQ multiplex PCR; TCRdb lists only in-frame clones, some missing. D and trimming were read from the DNA, whereas the V and J calls and clone size are those reported in that table. This sample has some 94,000 clones, with 65% to 85% found just once. V is TRBV5-8 and J is TRBJ1-6; 10 bases align to TRBD1. The source is a man aged 65 to 79 with active or convalescent COVID-19. Material for sequencing was peripheral blood. CDR3 DNA: TGTGCCAGCAGCGTTGGGACAGGGGTAAATTCACCCCTCCACTTT. Translating gives CASSVGTGVNSPLHF.